This record concerns one T cell receptor (beta chain) sequence. Its antigen has not been determined. No per-base quality is available; no much larger clone lies one base away. These data are taken from a study of blood T cell repertoires in COVID-19 (dated by TCRdb to about 2020). For the wider study: Samples from collaborators originated in the United States, Italy and Spain and spanned both the acute and convalescent phases of COVID-19. Deeply sampled blood TCRbeta repertoires from subjects exposed to, actively infected with, or recovered from COVID-19 were included in the dataset. Where available, HLA class I and class II types were obtained from metadata supplied by the sample provider rather than from assay-based typing. The prospective study material was composed of cDNA or gDNA derived from T cells, B-cell-depleted T cells, or PBMCs. Samples came from the ongoing ImmuneRACE study (first 160 participants) plus 1,254 subjects from 6 global collaborators. The repertoires were made available in a free public database intended to serve as a resource for research on the immune response to SARS-CoV-2. Sample metadata almost always included a de-identified subject ID, COVID-19 status, age in years and sex.

Including cysteine and phenylalanine, the CDR3 has 18 amino acids. Of all the DNA, just the CDR3 is kept, 54 bases in frame from base 1. From a lookup of the germline V gene (reference sequence), CDR1 and CDR2 are SEHNR and FQNEAQ. V is pruned by 9 bases and J by 4 bases, leaving 20 bases of the junction without a gene match. TCRbeta CDR3 regions were amplified from genomic DNA using the immunoSEQ Assay, a bias-controlled multiplex PCR. Per the original workflow: The number of nucleated cells in each sample was estimated from the amplification of reference gene primers within the assay. Sequence reads were collapsed and filtered to measure the absolute abundance of every unique TCRbeta CDR3 rearrangement. Productive Simpson clonality was computed per sample as the square root of Simpson's diversity index over productive rearrangements. TCRdb provides this immuneACCESS table in a form limited to in-frame rearrangements. Some clones are lacking; in checked studies, under half of them reflect an unresolved V gene, and why the rest are absent is not known. From that table come the V and J calls and clone size; the DNA was used to work out D and trimming. A total of around 120,000 clones appear in this sample, around 83% of them only once. Under 2.5% of the sample belongs to the ten largest clones.

The paper's findings and limits, for the study overall: How much clinical and demographic metadata was included differed by source and by participant, and the metadata was provided uncurated.

Whole blood was collected in K2EDTA tubes by collaborating institutions according to the institutions' own protocols. For TCRbeta analysis, collaborators shipped samples as frozen whole blood, isolated PBMCs, or DNA extracted from either of those sample types. Source material: peripheral blood. The V gene is TRBV7-9 and the J gene is TRBJ2-3; 9 bases in the middle match TRBD2. The receptor's source is a human donor in a cohort sampled during active COVID-19. The CDR3 region: CARSDGTGGGASPDTQYF. The base sequence is TGTGCCAGGTCCGATGGGACTGGCGGGGGGGCCAGCCCAGATACGCAGTATTTT.